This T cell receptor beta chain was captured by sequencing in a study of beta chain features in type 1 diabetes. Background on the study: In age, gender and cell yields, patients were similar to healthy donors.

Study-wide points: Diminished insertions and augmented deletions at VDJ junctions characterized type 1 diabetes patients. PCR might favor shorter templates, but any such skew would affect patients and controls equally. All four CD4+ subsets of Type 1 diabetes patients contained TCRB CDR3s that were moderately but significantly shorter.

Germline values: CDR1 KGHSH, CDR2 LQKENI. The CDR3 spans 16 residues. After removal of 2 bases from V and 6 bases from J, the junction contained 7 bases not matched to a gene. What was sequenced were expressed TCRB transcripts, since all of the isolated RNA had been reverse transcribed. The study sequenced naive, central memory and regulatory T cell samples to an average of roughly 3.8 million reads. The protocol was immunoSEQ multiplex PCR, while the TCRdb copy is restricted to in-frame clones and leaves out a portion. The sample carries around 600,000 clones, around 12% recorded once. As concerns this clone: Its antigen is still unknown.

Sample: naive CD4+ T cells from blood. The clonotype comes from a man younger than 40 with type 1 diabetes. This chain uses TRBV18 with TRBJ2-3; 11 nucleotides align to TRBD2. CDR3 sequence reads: CASSPGTSGGLDTQYF. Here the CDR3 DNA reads TGTGCCAGCTCACCAGGGACTAGCGGTGGCCTCGATACGCAGTATTTT.